This TCR beta chain derives from a study of beta chain features in type 1 diabetes. Every isolated RNA sample was fully reverse transcribed, so sequencing captured expressed TCRB transcripts. TCRdb's copy holds only in-frame clones and misses some; the assay was immunoSEQ multiplex PCR. Of a few hundred thousand clones detected, about a tenth appear once; the ten largest clones hold 1% to 1.5%. Cells sorted by CD45RO/CCR7/CD25/CD127/CD95/CD27 comprised CD4+ naive, central memory, regulatory and stem cell-like memory cells. The V gene's germline CDR1 is MGHDK and CDR2 SYGVNS. CDR3 length: 16 amino acids. After removal of 5 bases from V and 5 bases from J, the junction contained 8 bases not matched to a gene.

The receptor's source is a man in his late teens or twenties in good health. The rearrangement links TRBV25-1 to TRBJ2-5; TRBD2 agrees at 13 bases. Material for sequencing was central memory CD4+ T cells from blood. CDR3 in amino acids: CASSRRTSGSGETQYF. For the CDR3, the DNA is TGTGCCAGCAGTCGCCGGACTAGCGGGAGCGGTGAGACCCAGTACTTC.